Following are 16 T cell receptor beta chains from one sample sequenced in a study of shared clonotypes between healthy human individuals. Only in-frame clones appear in the TCRdb table, and some are missing; sequencing was by immunoSEQ multiplex PCR. The data show some 2.4 million clones, with 93% seen just once and about 0.34% held by the top ten. Source material: naive CD4+ T cells from PBMCs. Documented subset: CD45RA+ positively selected. These receptors originate from a young man in good health. Some clones in this sample may be carry-over from other donors' samples.

This chain links TRBV5-1 with TRBJ2-1, with D perhaps given as TRBD1 or TRBD2 (6 bases each). V lost 4 bases to trimming and J lost 10 bases, with 15 bases between them. CDR1 is SGHRS, CDR2 YFSETQ, per germline. The CDR3 covers 13 residues. CDR3 coding DNA: TGCGCCAGCAGCATACTAGGGGGGAGAGAGCAGTTCTTC. It yields the protein CASSILGGREQFF.

About this clone: One end of the junction does not line up with germline, which may come from a read error. The chain uses TRBV5-1 and TRBJ1-2, with D possibly matching TRBD1 (6 bases). The germline V gene has CDR1 SGHRS and CDR2 YFSETQ. This CDR3 is built from 15 residues. The CDR3 DNA reads TGCGCCAGCAGCCTCCTTATCACAGGGCTGTATGGCCACACCTTC. Its protein is CASSLLITGLYGHTF.

J is TRBJ2-5 and V is TRBV2; TRBD2 aligns across 8 bases. The CDR3 consists of 14 residues. CDR1 is SNHLY, CDR2 FYNNEI, per germline. Trimming at V came to 8 bases and at J to 3 bases, leaving 8 bases not matched to a gene. The CDR3, as DNA: TGTGCCAGCGGAGGGGGACTAGGGGAAGAGACCCAGTACTTC. It translates to CASGGGLGEETQYF.

The rearrangement links TRBV5-1 to TRBJ2-7, with 8 bases that match TRBD2. The CDR3 covers 13 residues. Germline V gives CDR1 SGHRS, CDR2 YFSETQ. The ends lost 6 bases at V and 5 bases at J; junction bases unmatched: 7. CDR3 in amino acids: CASNWVAGHEQYF. The CDR3 bases are TGCGCCAGCAACTGGGTAGCGGGACACGAGCAGTACTTC.

The J gene is TRBJ2-2, the V gene TRBV6-1; D remains unclear. CDR1 MNHNS and CDR2 SASEGT come from the germline V gene. The CDR3 length is 16 residues. The V gene lost 0 bases and the J gene lost 0 bases, with 8 bases spanning the gap. CDR3 bases: TGTGCCAGCAGTGAAGCGTGGGGTACGAACACCGGGGAGCTGTTTTTT. Translation: CASSEAWGTNTGELFF.

This chain uses TRBV6-5 with TRBJ2-3; no clear D. V was clipped by 0 bases and J by 0 bases, with 10 bases between them. The CDR3 consists of 16 residues. Germline CDR1 reads MNHEY; CDR2 reads SVGAGI. CDR3 sequence: CASSYSAASSTDTQYF. In DNA form, the CDR3 reads TGTGCCAGCAGTTACTCTGCGGCCTCTAGCACAGATACGCAGTATTTT.

The V call is TRBV6-1, the J call TRBJ1-1; D unclear. The V gene's germline CDR1 is MNHNS and CDR2 SASEGT. The CDR3 has 12 residues. The DNA for the CDR3 is TGTGTCACCACTGGCGGGAACACTGAAGCTTTCTTT. As protein: CVTTGGNTEAFF.

This clone was detected only once. The CDR3, as DNA: TGTGCCAGCACAACTCCGCGGGCGGGAGGGCAAGGGGAGCTGTTTTTT. This sequence encodes CASTTPRAGGQGELFF. The rearrangement uses TRBV5-4 and TRBJ2-2, with TRBD2 matching over 9 bases. Germline V gene data show CDR1 as SGHNT and CDR2 as YYREEE (reference sequence). The CDR3 has 16 amino acids. V lost 6 bases, J lost 8 bases, and 14 bases stayed unmatched.

The CDR3 loop is CASSPGEKLFF. The CDR3 bases are TGTGCCAGCAGCCCCGGTGAAAAACTGTTTTTT. The rearrangement uses TRBV6-1 and TRBJ1-4; no clear D. The CDR3 covers 11 residues. Germline V gene sequence: CDR1 MNHNS, CDR2 SASEGT. V was shortened by 6 bases and J by 7 bases, with 6 bases between the two germline ends.

The gene calls are TRBV5-1 and TRBJ2-1; D may be TRBD1 (5 bases). V lost 2 bases and J lost 0, with 15 bases in between. There are 17 residues in the CDR3. Germline lookup yields CDR1 SGHRS and CDR2 YFSETQ. This CDR3 reads CASSLTGISSSYNEQFF. CDR3 nucleotides: TGCGCCAGCAGCTTAACAGGAATCTCTAGCTCCTACAATGAGCAGTTCTTC.

The J gene is TRBJ1-5, the V gene TRBV28; possible D gene TRBD1, 5 bases. Germline V gene data show CDR1 as MDHEN and CDR2 as SYDVKM. V gave up 6 bases and J gave up 3 bases, with 18 bases separating them. The CDR3 covers 16 residues. The CDR3 loop is CASRPGGEGNNQPQHF. The CDR3, as DNA: TGTGCCAGCAGACCTGGTGGAGAGGGGAACAATCAGCCCCAGCATTTT. Full variable domain (outside the CDR3, taken from reference TRBV28 and TRBJ1-5): DVKVTQSSRYLVKRTGEKVFLECVQDMDHENMFWYRQDPGLGLRLIYFSYDVKMKEKGDIPEGYSVSREKKERFSLILESASTNQTSMYLCASRPGGEGNNQPQHFGDGTRLSIL.

The genes are TRBV28 and TRBJ2-5; no reliable D call. The CDR3 has 13 amino acids. V gave up 8 bases and J gave up 3 bases, with 13 bases separating them. Germline V gene data show CDR1 as MDHEN and CDR2 as SYDVKM. CDR3: CASRTLHKETQYF. CDR3 nucleotide sequence: TGTGCCAGCCGTACCCTTCATAAAGAGACCCAGTACTTC.

J is TRBJ2-1 and V is TRBV28; D gene unclear. CDR1 MDHEN and CDR2 SYDVKM come from the germline V gene. The length of the CDR3 is 12 residues. V was clipped by 2 bases and J by 8 bases, with 7 bases between them. The CDR3 DNA sequence: TGTGCCAGCAGTTTACCATACGATGAGCAGTTCTTC. It specifies CASSLPYDEQFF.

J is TRBJ1-4 and V is TRBV5-1, with TRBD1 matching 9 bases. The length of the CDR3 is 15 residues. Germline CDR1 and CDR2: SGHRS and YFSETQ. J gave up 4 bases and V 3 bases, and 4 bases lay outside the gene matches. DNA of the CDR3: TGCGCCAGCAGCTCCCGGACAGGGGATAATGAAAAACTGTTTTTT. Amino acid sequence: CASSSRTGDNEKLFF.

V gene TRBV5-5 combines with J gene TRBJ1-1; 8 nucleotides match TRBD1. The V and J ends lost 3 bases and 6 bases, in that order; junction bases with no gene match: 4. CDR1 and CDR2 from the germline V gene are SGHKS and YYEKEE (reference sequence). This CDR3 is built from 13 residues. The CDR3 region has the DNA TGTGCCAGCAGCTCAGACAGGGGTGCTGAAGCTTTCTTT. Its protein product is CASSSDRGAEAFF.

The rearrangement links TRBV2 to TRBJ2-2; D ambiguous. V lost 6 bases and J lost 0, with 14 bases in between. CDR1 and CDR2 (germline): SNHLY, FYNNEI. The CDR3 totals 16 residues. For the CDR3, the DNA is TGTGCCAGCAGCCCAAGAGACACCCCGAACACCGGGGAGCTGTTTTTT. Translation gives CASSPRDTPNTGELFF.